The clone carrying this T cell receptor (beta chain) was counted between two and nine times. Expressed TCRB transcripts were sequenced after all isolated RNA was converted to cDNA. Generated by immunoSEQ multiplex PCR, the TCRdb table keeps only in-frame clones and is missing some. The sample lists fewer than 350,000 clones; roughly a fifth were seen once. This record comes from a study of beta chain features in type 1 diabetes. Sequencing input: naive CD4+ T cells from blood. The source of this sequence is a young woman in good health.

The CDR3 nucleotides read TGTGCCAGCAGTGAAGGTGACAGCGATGGCTACACCTTC. Its protein product is CASSEGDSDGYTF. V gene TRBV6-1 combines with J gene TRBJ1-2; D may be TRBD1 (5 bases). Germline CDR1 MNHNS, CDR2 SASEGT. The CDR3 contains 13 residues. Trimming cost V 1 base and J 6 bases, with 9 bases left between them.